These T cell receptor beta chains were read from a single sample in a study of blood T cell repertoires in COVID-19. Sequencing used immunoSEQ multiplex PCR; TCRdb keeps in-frame clones, though not all of them. The data hold 330,000 or so clones, with roughly 86% observed a single time. Sequenced material: PBMCs or T cells enriched from blood (not recorded which). These receptors all stem from a woman aged 30 to 39 who had been exposed to COVID-19. The CDR3 runs from the conserved cysteine through the conserved F or W. The D gene is left open where the match is weak. A clone size is listed for some rows: how often the clone was seen (once, few, many), or a class if it is expanded.

CDR3 DNA	CDR3 protein	J gene	clone size	D gene	V gene
TGTGCCAGCAGCTTAGCGATTAACGGGAATTCACCCCTCCACTTT	CASSLAINGNSPLHF	TRBJ1-6	-	-	TRBV7-2
TGTGCCAGCAGCAGGGGACAGGGCAATCAGCCCCAGCATTTT	CASSRGQGNQPQHF	TRBJ1-5	-	TRBD1	TRBV6-5
TGTGCCAGCCACGACGGCGGGGCGGTTTCTAATGAGCAGTTCTTC	CASHDGGAVSNEQFF	TRBJ2-1	-	-	TRBV2
TGTGCCAGCAGTGCGCGGACTAGCGGGAGTGGAGGTTCGTACGAGCAGTACTTC	CASSARTSGSGGSYEQYF	TRBJ2-7	-	TRBD2	TRBV6-1
TGTGCCAGCAGTGAGAGTCAACTCAATGAGCAGTTCTTC	CASSESQLNEQFF	TRBJ2-1	-	-	TRBV2
TGCGCCAGCAGCTTGGGAGACAGGGACGGAGATCAGCCCCAGCATTTT	CASSLGDRDGDQPQHF	TRBJ1-5	-	TRBD1	TRBV5-1
TGTGCCACTGCGTACTTCGCCTACAATGAGCAGTTCTTC	CATAYFAYNEQFF	TRBJ2-1	-	-	TRBV19
TGTGCCAGCAGTTTTGGTAGTAATAATTCACCCCTCCACTTT	CASSFGSNNSPLHF	TRBJ1-6	-	-	TRBV28
TGTGCCAGCAGTGAATCTAGCGGTTCAGATACGCAGTATTTT	CASSESSGSDTQYF	TRBJ2-3	-	TRBD2	TRBV6-4
TGTGCCAGCAGCCAAGGGCGACCCCAGACAGCCCTAGCCAAAAACATTCAGTACTTC	CASSQGRPQTALAKNIQYF	TRBJ2-4	-	-	TRBV27
TGTGCCAGCAGCCAACAGGGGGCCGGGGAGCTGTTTTTT	CASSQQGAGELFF	TRBJ2-2	once	TRBD1	TRBV3-1/TRBV3-2
TGCAGTGCTAGTCAAGCTAGCGGGAGATCGGACGAGCAGTACTTC	CSASQASGRSDEQYF	TRBJ2-7	-	TRBD2	TRBV20-1
TGTGCCAGCAGCTTAAGTAACGATAACGGCTACGAGCAGTACTTC	CASSLSNDNGYEQYF	TRBJ2-7	-	-	TRBV7-9
TGTGCAGCGTTGGGGGGGGACACTGAAGCTTTCTTT	CAALGGDTEAFF	TRBJ1-1	-	-	TRBV28
TGTGCCAGCAGTTACCATGCCCAATCGGTCTATGGCTACACCTTC	CASSYHAQSVYGYTF	TRBJ1-2	once	-	TRBV27
TGCGCCAGCAGTCGGACTAGCTTCTACGAGCAGTACTTC	CASSRTSFYEQYF	TRBJ2-7	-	TRBD2	TRBV5-1
TGTGCCAGTAGTATAAGGGCTAGCGGGCGAGAGCAGTACTTC	CASSIRASGREQYF	TRBJ2-7	-	TRBD2	TRBV19
TGTGCCAGCAGCCCCACCGGGACACCATTCTCTGGAAACACCATATATTTT	CASSPTGTPFSGNTIYF	TRBJ1-3	-	-	TRBV9
TGTGCTAGTGGTATAGAGCTGAACACTGAAGCTTTCTTT	CASGIELNTEAFF	TRBJ1-1	-	-	TRBV12-5
TGCGCCAGCAGTGAGCCCCGGTTGCCTAGCGGGAATGAGCAGTTCTTC	CASSEPRLPSGNEQFF	TRBJ2-1	-	TRBD2	TRBV10-2
TGTGCCAGCAGGGACACCCGGCGGTGGCTGTTTTTT	CASRDTRRWLFF	TRBJ1-4	-	-	TRBV2
TGTGCCAGCAGTGAATCCGCAGGTTCTGGAAACACCATATATTTT	CASSESAGSGNTIYF	TRBJ1-3	-	-	TRBV6-1
TGTGCCAGCAGCTCCCGTGGTCAGGCCTACTACGAGCAGTACTTC	CASSSRGQAYYEQYF	TRBJ2-7	-	-	TRBV7-9
TGTGCCAGCAGCTTAGAAGGGGCAGGGGTTGGTTCACCCCTCCACTTT	CASSLEGAGVGSPLHF	TRBJ1-6	-	-	TRBV7-3
TGTGCCAGCTCACCAAAGGTCCCGGGACAGGGGAGCACTGAAGCTTTCTTT	CASSPKVPGQGSTEAFF	TRBJ1-1	-	TRBD1	TRBV18
TGTGCCAGCAGCCCCGCAGTGGCGAGGGAGCAGTACTTC	CASSPAVAREQYF	TRBJ2-7	-	-	TRBV11-1
TGCGCCTCCAGACTAGCGGGCACCTCTGGGGCCAACGTCCTGACTTTC	CASRLAGTSGANVLTF	TRBJ2-6	-	TRBD2	TRBV5-1
TGTGCCAGCAGCGTAGGTATTTCGGACTCGGCTTACAATGAGCAGTTCTTC	CASSVGISDSAYNEQFF	TRBJ2-1	-	-	TRBV9
TGCGCCAGCAGTGAGTTCCAGGGAGGGGAGGAGCAGTTCTTC	CASSEFQGGEEQFF	TRBJ2-1	-	TRBD2	TRBV10-1
TGTGCCAGCTCACCAGCAGGTGAGAGCAATCAGCCCCAGCATTTT	CASSPAGESNQPQHF	TRBJ1-5	-	-	TRBV18
TGTGCCAGCAGTGAGCCAGGCAAAAACTATGGCTACACCTTC	CASSEPGKNYGYTF	TRBJ1-2	-	-	TRBV2